The present entry profiles one TCR beta chain with its context. The antigen is unknown. Second-dose schedules of about 4 or about 12 weeks were combined. Trimming cost V 4 bases and J 2 bases, with 8 bases left between them. The V gene's germline CDR1 is LNHDA and CDR2 SQIVND (reference sequence). The CDR3 contains 13 residues. The record originates from a study of T cell responses to AZD1222 COVID-19 vaccine. Overall study results and limits: Possibly, clonal diversity was underestimated; donors were largely white British and included more females. No repertoire was sampled before or during the peak T cell response, only after it. Spike-spanning, vaccine-associated CD4 TCRs were dominant at 160-218 and 743-854.

The table came from immunoSEQ multiplex PCR; TCRdb's copy has only in-frame clones and leaves some out. The table has 85,000 to 95,000 clones, 89% seen once. Here the sequenced sample was peripheral blood, taken 28 days after the second AZD1222 dose. The chain joins TRBV19 to TRBJ1-2, with TRBD1 as a possible D gene (5 bases). The clonotype comes from an adult who received the AZD1222 COVID-19 vaccine. CDR3 sequence reads: CASSKKGNYGYTF. CDR3 DNA: TGTGCCAGTAGTAAGAAGGGGAACTATGGCTACACCTTC.